This TCR beta chain was obtained from a study of blood T cell repertoires in COVID-19. Study summary: COVID-19 samples collected from the United States, Italy and Spain covered acute and convalescent phases.

CDR1 LNHNV and CDR2 YYDKDF come from the germline V gene (reference sequence). J lost 6 bases, V lost 1 base, and 11 bases had no gene match. The CDR3 totals 16 residues. Only in-frame clones appear in the TCRdb table, and some are missing; sequencing was by immunoSEQ multiplex PCR. The sample holds about 190,000 clones, around nine tenths seen once. The TCR was taken from a young man with active or convalescent COVID-19. Sequencing was performed on peripheral blood. V usage is TRBV15 and J usage is TRBJ2-5; 7 bases line up with TRBD2. The CDR3 nucleotides read TGTGCCACCAGCAGAGTCGCGGGGGTCGTAGTAAAGACCCAGTACTTC. It yields the protein CATSRVAGVVVKTQYF.